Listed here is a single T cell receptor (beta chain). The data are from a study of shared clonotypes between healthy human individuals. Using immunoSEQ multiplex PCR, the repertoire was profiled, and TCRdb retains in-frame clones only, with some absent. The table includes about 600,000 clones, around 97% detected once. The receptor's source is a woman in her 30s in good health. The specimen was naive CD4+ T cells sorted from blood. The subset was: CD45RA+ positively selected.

This CDR3 is CASSLGASATTDTQYF. CDR3 nucleotides: TGTGCCAGCAGTTTAGGGGCTAGCGCAACCACAGATACGCAGTATTTT. The chain uses TRBV28 and TRBJ2-3; weak D call: TRBD2 (6 bases). Trimming took 2 bases from V and 2 from J, leaving 14 bases between them. Germline V CDR1 and CDR2: MDHEN, SYDVKM. CDR3 size: 16 residues.